Shown below are 21 T cell receptor beta chains from a single sample sequenced in a study of blood T cell repertoires in COVID-19. Repertoires were generated with immunoSEQ multiplex PCR, while TCRdb's copy carries only in-frame clones and drops some. The table lists 250,000 to 400,000 clones, approximately 88% of them singletons. Sequences were obtained from peripheral blood. The receptor source for this set is a woman aged 30 to 39 with COVID-19, enrolled during active disease.

The rearrangement links TRBV5-8 to TRBJ1-6; D remains ambiguous. Between the trimmed V and J ends, which lost 0 bases and 0 bases, there was a span of 10 bases. Germline V CDR1 and CDR2: SGHTS, YDEGEE. CDR3 length equals 17 residues. CDR3 protein: CASSLVEGGSYNSPLHF. For the CDR3, the DNA is TGTGCCAGCAGCTTGGTAGAGGGTGGCTCCTATAATTCACCCCTCCACTTT. The full variable domain, in which reference TRBV5-8 and TRBJ1-6 provide the parts outside the CDR3, is EAGVTQSPTHLIKTRGQQATLRCSPISGHTSVYWYQQALGLGLQFLLWYDEGEERNRGNFPPRFSGRQFPNYSSELNVNALELEDSALYLCASSLVEGGSYNSPLHFGNGTRLTVT.

The chain has TRBV18 and TRBJ1-1, with TRBD1 matching 7 bases. The ends lost 3 bases at V and 1 base at J; junction bases unmatched: 8. This CDR3 spans 16 amino acids. Germline V gene data show CDR1 as KGHSH and CDR2 as LQKENI. The CDR3 here is CASSPRQGGGNTEAFF. Here the CDR3 DNA reads TGTGCCAGCTCACCTCGACAGGGCGGTGGGAACACTGAAGCTTTCTTT.

A note on this clone: The DNA is omitted, as the CDR3 cannot be located on it reliably, and the CDR3 follows TCRdb's listing. The J gene is TRBJ1-1, the V gene TRBV9; the tabulated D call, TRBD1, remains unverified against the DNA. The CDR3 totals 14 residues, both ends included. Germline CDR1 SGDLS, CDR2 YYNGEE. This CDR3 reads CASSSRVGQGATFF.

V gene TRBV15 combines with J gene TRBJ2-6; D gene unclear. This CDR3 has 15 amino acids. CDR1 is LNHNV, CDR2 YYDKDF, per germline (reference sequence). V was pared by 1 base and J by 1 base, with 5 bases between. The CDR3 here is CATSRATSGANVLTF. DNA of the CDR3: TGTGCCACCAGCAGAGCGACTTCTGGGGCCAACGTCCTGACTTTC.

This clone came up once. CDR3 region: CASSSRQGGIEAFF. The CDR3 nucleotides are TGTGCCAGCAGTAGCAGACAGGGGGGTATTGAAGCTTTCTTT. V gene TRBV2 combines with J gene TRBJ1-1, with 9 bases matching TRBD1. This CDR3 comprises 14 residues. Unmatched junction bases numbered 8, after V lost 5 bases and J lost 7 bases. CDR1 SNHLY and CDR2 FYNNEI come from the germline V gene.

The chain is built from TRBV7-2 and TRBJ2-1; perhaps TRBD2 as D (6 bases). Per the germline V gene, CDR1 is SGHTA and CDR2 is FQGNSA. V was shortened by 4 bases and J by 4 bases, with 17 bases between the two germline ends. The CDR3 has 16 amino acids. CDR3 nucleotides: TGTGCCAGCAGCTCAAATCCCCCGGGGACTTACAATGAGCAGTTCTTC. Translated, it gives CASSSNPPGTYNEQFF.

The gene calls are TRBV6-5 and TRBJ1-6; 9 nucleotides align to TRBD1. Per germline, CDR1 MNHEY and CDR2 SVGAGI. V dropped 7 bases and J dropped 7; count of bases not matched to a gene: 5. The CDR3 is made up of 14 amino acids. Here the CDR3 reads CASKGQGTNSPLHF. DNA for the CDR3: TGTGCCAGCAAAGGACAGGGGACCAATTCACCCCTCCACTTT.

The chain couples TRBV4-3 to TRBJ1-2; TRBD1 aligns across 8 bases. V was clipped by 0 bases and J by 1 base; unmatched bases: 7. Germline loops: CDR1 LGHNA, CDR2 YSLEER. The CDR3 is made up of 17 amino acids. CDR3 amino acids: CASSQDAGRGLNYGYTF. CDR3 in DNA: TGCGCCAGCAGCCAAGATGCCGGCAGGGGGCTTAACTATGGCTACACCTTC.

This clone appeared a single time. The chain employs TRBV18 and TRBJ1-1; D remains ambiguous. This CDR3 region has 13 residues. The germline gives CDR1 KGHSH, CDR2 LQKENI. Trimming left V 3 bases short and J 8 bases short, with 13 bases between. This chain's CDR3 is CASSPGREREAFF. For the CDR3, the DNA is TGTGCCAGCTCACCCGGGAGGGAACGAGAAGCTTTCTTT.

V is TRBV5-4 and J is TRBJ2-3, with D maybe TRBD1 (6 bases). CDR1 and CDR2 from the germline V gene are SGHNT and YYREEE (reference sequence). This CDR3 comprises 15 residues. V was cut by 4 bases and J by 1 base, with 13 bases left in between. The CDR3 DNA sequence: TGTGCCAGCAGCGGAAACAGGGTCGGCACAGATACGCAGTATTTT. Translation gives CASSGNRVGTDTQYF.

The V and J genes are TRBV6-2 or TRBV6-3 and TRBJ1-1, with D perhaps TRBD1 (6 bases). Germline V gives CDR1 MNHEY, CDR2 SVGEGT. The CDR3 runs 15 residues. The V and J ends lost 4 bases and 10 bases respectively, with 22 bases between them. For the CDR3, the DNA is TGTGCCAGCAGTTTCCTAAGCAGGGGCCGGGGTCGAGCTTTCTTT. Its translation: CASSFLSRGRGRAFF.

This sequence joins TRBV18 and TRBJ2-7; possible D gene TRBD1, 6 bases. This CDR3 region has 12 residues. Deletions cut 6 bases from V and 6 bases from J, with 12 bases between. Per the germline V gene, CDR1 is KGHSH and CDR2 is LQKENI. In DNA, the CDR3 is TGTGCCAGCTCCTCACAGGGTATCGAGCAGTACGTC. Protein sequence: CASSSQGIEQYV.

The V call is TRBV24-1, the J call TRBJ1-5, with 8 bases fitting TRBD1. The trim removed 9 bases at V and 5 bases at J, leaving 5 bases unmatched. This CDR3 has 13 amino acids. CDR1 KGHDR and CDR2 SFDVKD come from the germline V gene. This chain's CDR3 is CATQQGGDQPQHF. CDR3 DNA sequence: TGTGCCACCCAACAGGGGGGGGATCAGCCCCAGCATTTT.

The chain employs TRBV11-1 and TRBJ2-1; 9 bases are a match to TRBD1. There are 15 residues in the CDR3. Germline V gene data show CDR1 as SGHAT and CDR2 as FQDESV (reference sequence). V lost 8 bases and J lost 4; bases outside the gene matches: 9. The CDR3, as DNA: TGTGCCAGCTCAACCAAAGGACAGGGGTACAATGAGCAGTTCTTC. As protein: CASSTKGQGYNEQFF.

The CDR3 nucleotides are TGTGCCAGCAGTGATAGGATCACCGGAGCAGATACGCAGTATTTT. It translates to CASSDRITGADTQYF. This chain connects TRBV2 to TRBJ2-3, with D uncertain. Germline V gives CDR1 SNHLY, CDR2 FYNNEI. This CDR3 is 15 amino acids long. The germline V and J ends were trimmed by 3 bases and 4 bases, with 14 bases remaining between them.

The CDR3 protein is CASNTGMNTEAFF. The CDR3 DNA is TGTGCCAGTAACACAGGGATGAACACTGAAGCTTTCTTT. This chain joins TRBV19 and TRBJ1-1; possibly TRBD1 for D (6 bases). CDR3 length equals 13 residues. V lost 7 bases and J 0 bases, leaving 9 bases between the germline ends. Germline V gene sequence: CDR1 LNHDA, CDR2 SQIVND (reference sequence).

This clone appeared a single time. The chain links TRBV27 to TRBJ2-2; D perhaps matches TRBD2 (6 bases). The CDR3 covers 13 residues. V was pared by 5 bases and J by 6 bases, with 10 bases between. The germline V gene has CDR1 MNHEY and CDR2 SMNVEV (reference sequence). CDR3 bases: TGTGCCAGCAGTACGGGACTTTCCGGGGAGCTGTTTTTT. Translated: CASSTGLSGELFF.

The chain employs TRBV28 and TRBJ2-3; D perhaps matches TRBD1 (6 bases). The ends were cut back, 4 bases at V and 4 bases at J, with 15 bases in the middle. This CDR3 has 15 amino acids. Germline V gene data show CDR1 as MDHEN and CDR2 as SYDVKM. This chain's CDR3 is CASSSPRGLADTQYF. The CDR3 coding sequence is TGTGCCAGCAGTTCCCCCAGGGGCTTGGCAGATACGCAGTATTTT. Variable domain in full (rest from reference TRBV28 and TRBJ2-3): DVKVTQSSRYLVKRTGEKVFLECVQDMDHENMFWYRQDPGLGLRLIYFSYDVKMKEKGDIPEGYSVSREKKERFSLILESASTNQTSMYLCASSSPRGLADTQYFGPGTRLTVL.

This clone has just a few counts. This sequence joins TRBV19 and TRBJ1-3, with 9 bases fitting TRBD1. Germline lookup yields CDR1 LNHDA and CDR2 SQIVND (reference sequence). The CDR3 is made up of 15 amino acids. V lost 3 bases to trimming and J lost 2 bases; unmatched junction nucleotides: 2. The CDR3 bases are TGTGCCAGTAGTATGACAGGGGGGCCTGGAAACACCATATATTTT. Protein sequence: CASSMTGGPGNTIYF.

The chain combines TRBV28 with TRBJ2-5, with 10 bases aligning to TRBD2. CDR3 length: 16 amino acids. CDR1 and CDR2 from the germline V gene are MDHEN and SYDVKM. V lost 3 bases and J lost 2; bases outside the gene matches: 6. CDR3 amino acids: CASSFPTAGGQETQYF. CDR3 DNA sequence: TGTGCCAGCAGTTTTCCCACAGCGGGGGGGCAAGAGACCCAGTACTTC. The whole variable domain, remainder taken from reference TRBV28 and TRBJ2-5, is DVKVTQSSRYLVKRTGEKVFLECVQDMDHENMFWYRQDPGLGLRLIYFSYDVKMKEKGDIPEGYSVSREKKERFSLILESASTNQTSMYLCASSFPTAGGQETQYFGPGTRLLVL.

The chain links TRBV27 to TRBJ2-1; 10 bases fit TRBD2. Germline CDR1 is MNHEY and CDR2 is SMNVEV (reference sequence). V was pared by 7 bases and J by 10 bases, with 10 bases of the junction left unmatched. The CDR3 has 14 residues. The chain's CDR3 is CASTTPLAGGEQFF. The CDR3 DNA follows: TGTGCCAGCACCACGCCCTTAGCGGGGGGCGAGCAGTTCTTC.